This TCR beta chain came from a study of T cells in localized non-small cell lung cancer. Points from the study as a whole: The study detected a median roughly 57 of the top 100 tumor clones in adjacent lung. Uninvolved neighboring lung showed the greatest T cell clonality, exceeding tumor.

To note about this clone: Its antigen is still unknown.

The CDR3 spans 15 residues. Between the trimmed V and J ends, which lost 5 bases and 2 bases, there was a span of 13 bases. CDR1 MDHEN and CDR2 SYDVKM come from the germline V gene. Generated by immunoSEQ multiplex PCR, the TCRdb table keeps only in-frame clones and is missing some. The data show fewer than 20,000 clones, about 91% seen once. The sample here was peripheral blood, taken before any cancer treatment. This chain joins TRBV28 and TRBJ1-5; tentatively, D is TRBD1 (6 bases). This sequence originates from a female donor of 60 years or more with stage III squamous cell lung carcinoma. The CDR3 DNA reads as TGTGCCAGCAGTCCCCGGGACAACCGCAATCAGCCCCAGCATTTT. It specifies CASSPRDNRNQPQHF.